Sequencing of this T cell receptor beta chain was carried out in a study of T-cell reconstitution after alpha-beta-depleted transplantation in children. It was with unique molecular identifiers that the TCRbeta library was prepared. MiXCR, applied by TCRdb to the PCR reads, yields one record per CDR3 protein. The table shows 600,000 to 800,000 distinct CDR3 sequences, with over 10% occurring only once. Study-wide results and limits: In some patients, recipient T cells and intrathymic progenitors surviving conditioning explained high day-60 diversity.

The CDR3 is 15 residues long. CDR1 MGHDK and CDR2 SYGVNS come from the germline V gene. V dropped 0 bases and J dropped 5 bases, with 12 bases sitting between them. The table lists this clonotype with many counts. Its antigen is as yet unknown. The TCR originated in a girl aged 2-15 years with congenital amegakaryocytic thrombocytopenia, due to receive a stem cell transplant. The chain is built from TRBV25-1 and TRBJ2-3; D not certain. The material sequenced was PBMCs, taken before TCRalphabeta/CD19-depleted stem cell transplant. CDR3 sequence: CASSEYHARGDTQYF. CDR3 sequence (DNA): TGTGCCAGCAGTGAATATCACGCTCGAGGAGATACGCAGTATTTT.